This T cell receptor (beta chain) was documented in a study of T-cell memory formation after mild COVID-19. MiXCR was run by TCRdb on the 5' RACE reads, yielding one entry per CDR3 protein. Of hundreds of thousands of distinct CDR3 sequences listed, roughly 17% are singletons. Study-level results: Most CD4+ clones that shrank were in CM and EM, while CD8+ ones turned up in EMRA. Balance between CD4 and CD8 was seen in clones contracting day 15 to 85, and a CD4+ lean was seen in later expanders. Among clones peaking at day 37 in the second wave, SARS-CoV-2 specificity remained unconfirmed. Several responding clones turned up in pre-infection memory, indicating that cross-reactive memory may have taken part.

The CDR3 loop spans 16 amino acids. CDR1 SGDLS and CDR2 YYNGEE come from the germline V gene. With 0 bases clipped from V and 4 bases from J, the junction kept 4 bases outside the gene matches. With regard to this clonotype: The antigen remains unidentified.

What was sequenced was PBMCs or a T cell subset sorted from them (not recorded which). The clonotype originates from a young man who had mild COVID-19 (a few samples of this study predate the infection). Cell type and time point are not known. The chain recombines TRBV9 with TRBJ1-2; the match to TRBD1 covers 12 bases. CDR3 DNA sequence: TGTGCCAGCAGCGTAGAAGGGACAGGGGGCACCTATGGCTACACCTTC. Translation gives CASSVEGTGGTYGYTF.